The sequence of this TCR beta chain was determined in a study of cytomegalovirus exposure and HLA in healthy donors. General study points: Serostatus for CMV was the only available immune exposure information. TCR beta V segments were, for the most part, productive about 87% or about 30% of the time in an earlier analysis.

Primers: 60 Vbeta forward and 13 Jbeta reverse. The repertoire was sequenced with immunoSEQ multiplex PCR; TCRdb's copy has only in-frame clones and lacks some. Among 95,000 to 110,000 clones listed, more than 75% were seen once. The CDR3 sequence is 15 residues long. Trimming took off 1 base at V and 3 bases at J, with 12 bases between the two ends. Germline CDR1 reads KGHSH; CDR2 reads LQKENI. For this clone: The antigen is unknown.

What was sequenced was PBMCs. The TCR sequence derives from a woman aged 18 to 35 in good health and CMV-seropositive. J is TRBJ1-1 and V is TRBV18; a possible D gene is TRBD1 (5 bases). This CDR3 reads CASSPRAGGDTEAFF. DNA of the CDR3: TGTGCCAGCTCACCACGGGCCGGGGGGGACACTGAAGCTTTCTTT.